This T cell receptor (beta chain) stems from a study of T cells in Graves' hyperthyroidism and ophthalmopathy. This CDR3 is 10 amino acids long. Germline CDR1 and CDR2: SNHLY and FYNNEI. Between the trimmed V and J ends, which lost 5 bases and 11 bases, there was a span of 9 bases. Regions amplified from RNA transcripts were the TCR beta CDR3 regions. The TCR CDR3 first-round RT-PCR relied on the HTBI primer set. TCRdb redid the calling of the multiplex PCR reads with MiXCR, one entry per CDR3 protein. Among hundreds of thousands of distinct CDR3 sequences, 45% were seen once, and the ten largest hold more than 7%.

The rearrangement links TRBV2 to TRBJ1-1, with no clear D. The receptor was isolated from an adult man with Graves' disease, either hyperthyroidism or ophthalmopathy (not recorded which). Sequencing was performed on peripheral blood or thyroid tissue (not recorded which). The CDR3 loop reads CASSPGSAFF. CDR3 nucleotide sequence: TGTGCCAGCAGTCCGGGGTCGGCTTTCTTT.